The 12 T cell receptor beta chains reported below all come from one sample, sequenced in a study of neurological immune-mediated disorders. TCRdb reprocessed the 5' RACE reads via MiXCR and lists one record per CDR3 protein. Among tens of thousands of distinct CDR3 sequences listed, approximately 11% were seen once. This sample's time point: longitudinal time-point 1 (baseline). Sample: PBMCs. All receptors come from a male donor with HTLV-1-associated myelopathy (HAM/TSP).

This clonotype was counted many times. The rearrangement uses TRBV7-2 and TRBJ2-1, with a weak D call TRBD2 (6 bases). Trimming removed 0 bases from V and 0 bases from J, with 9 bases in between. The CDR3 sequence is 16 residues long. CDR1 and CDR2 (germline): SGHTA, FQGNSA. CDR3 DNA sequence: TGTGCCAGCAGCTTAGCAGCGACTAGCTCCTACAATGAGCAGTTCTTC. Residues: CASSLAATSSYNEQFF.

This clonotype was detected ten times or more. The CDR3 protein is CSAPGGSGNTIYF. Here the CDR3 DNA reads TGCAGTGCTCCTGGGGGCTCTGGAAACACCATATATTTT. The chain joins TRBV20-1 to TRBJ1-3; tentatively, D is TRBD1 (5 bases). Germline V gives CDR1 DFQATT, CDR2 SNEGSKA (reference sequence). The CDR3 is 13 amino acids. V shed 5 bases and J shed 0 bases, with 8 bases lying between them.

In this sample, this clonotype turned up many times. The J gene is TRBJ1-1, the V gene TRBV29-1, with unresolved D. Germline lookup yields CDR1 SQVTM and CDR2 ANQGSEA. The CDR3 has 11 residues. V was cut by 4 bases and J by 7 bases, with 10 bases left in between. CDR3 sequence (DNA): TGCAGCGTTGTGGCCCTATTTGAAGCTTTCTTT. It yields the protein CSVVALFEAFF.

This clonotype was found many times. The gene calls are TRBV6-5 and TRBJ2-7; possible D gene TRBD2, 6 bases. V lost 6 bases and J 4 bases, leaving 7 bases between the germline ends. The CDR3 is 11 residues long. Germline CDR1 is MNHEY and CDR2 is SVGAGI. Here the CDR3 reads CASREGYEQYF. DNA of the CDR3: TGTGCCAGCAGGGAGGGGTACGAGCAGTACTTC.

This clonotype was observed at least ten times. V gene TRBV7-2 combines with J gene TRBJ2-3; D is possibly TRBD2 (5 bases). The CDR3 sequence is 15 residues long. The germline V gene encodes CDR1 SGHTA and CDR2 FQGNSA. Trimming took off 1 base at V and 1 base at J, with 9 bases between the two ends. CDR3 DNA: TGTGCCAGCAGCTTAGTTAGTAGCGGCACAGATACGCAGTATTTT. Its protein is CASSLVSSGTDTQYF.

In its sample, this clonotype was seen many times. The chain is built from TRBV20-1 and TRBJ2-1; 9 bases align to TRBD2. Germline CDR1 is DFQATT and CDR2 is SNEGSKA (reference sequence). The CDR3 sequence is 14 residues long. With 2 bases clipped from V and 4 bases from J, the junction kept 3 bases outside the gene matches. The CDR3: CSARLAGSYNEQFF. The CDR3 DNA reads TGCAGTGCTAGACTAGCGGGGTCGTACAATGAGCAGTTCTTC.

This clonotype was recorded at least ten times. The rearrangement links TRBV18 to TRBJ2-1; 7 positions match TRBD2. Trimming at V came to 3 bases and at J to 2 bases, leaving 4 bases not matched to a gene. The germline CDR1 and CDR2 sequences are KGHSH and LQKENI. The CDR3 spans 15 residues. The CDR3 DNA is TGTGCCAGCTCACCCGCCGGGAGGACCTACAATGAGCAGTTCTTC. It is translated as CASSPAGRTYNEQFF.

This clonotype occurred many times. CDR3 coding DNA: TGCAGTGCTAGAGATACAAATTATTCACCCCTCCACTTT. As protein: CSARDTNYSPLHF. The genes are TRBV20-1 and TRBJ1-6, with D unclear. From germline, CDR1 is DFQATT and CDR2 SNEGSKA (reference sequence). V was shortened by 0 bases and J by 8 bases, with 8 bases between the two germline ends. The length of the CDR3 is 13 residues.

The sample holds many counts of this clonotype. CDR3 bases: TGTGCCATCAAAGGGTTTTCCACCGGGGAGCTGTTTTTT. Residues: CAIKGFSTGELFF. The gene calls are TRBV10-3 and TRBJ2-2; D is uncertain. Germline V gives CDR1 ENHRY, CDR2 SYGVKD. V shed 7 bases and J shed 4 bases, with 10 bases lying between them. The CDR3 sequence is 13 residues long.

This clonotype came up many times. The genes are TRBV7-2 and TRBJ2-1; D could derive from TRBD1 or TRBD2 (5 bases each). CDR3 length: 14 amino acids. The ends were cut back, 5 bases at V and 0 bases at J, with 8 bases in the middle. The germline V gene encodes CDR1 SGHTA and CDR2 FQGNSA. The CDR3 DNA is TGTGCCAGCAGCCCCGGGACCTCCTACAATGAGCAGTTCTTC. Protein product: CASSPGTSYNEQFF.

This clonotype was detected a few times. The chain recombines TRBV30 with TRBJ1-6; no clear D gene. Germline V gene lookup returns CDR1 GTSNPN and CDR2 SVGIG (reference sequence). The CDR3 has 12 amino acids. Trimming stripped 5 bases from V and 7 bases from J, with 9 bases between. CDR3 bases: TGTGCCTGGGCCGCCGGGAATTCACCCCTCCACTTT. Protein sequence: CAWAAGNSPLHF.

This clonotype was recorded at least ten times. The rearrangement links TRBV25-1 to TRBJ2-7, with 7 bases matching TRBD1. The CDR3 runs 13 residues. The junction had 9 bases not matched to a gene; V was cut back by 7 bases and J by 6 bases. CDR1 MGHDK and CDR2 SYGVNS come from the germline V gene. The CDR3 DNA is TGTGCCAGCAAGGGGGCGGACCCCCTCGAGCAGTACTTC. Protein product: CASKGADPLEQYF.